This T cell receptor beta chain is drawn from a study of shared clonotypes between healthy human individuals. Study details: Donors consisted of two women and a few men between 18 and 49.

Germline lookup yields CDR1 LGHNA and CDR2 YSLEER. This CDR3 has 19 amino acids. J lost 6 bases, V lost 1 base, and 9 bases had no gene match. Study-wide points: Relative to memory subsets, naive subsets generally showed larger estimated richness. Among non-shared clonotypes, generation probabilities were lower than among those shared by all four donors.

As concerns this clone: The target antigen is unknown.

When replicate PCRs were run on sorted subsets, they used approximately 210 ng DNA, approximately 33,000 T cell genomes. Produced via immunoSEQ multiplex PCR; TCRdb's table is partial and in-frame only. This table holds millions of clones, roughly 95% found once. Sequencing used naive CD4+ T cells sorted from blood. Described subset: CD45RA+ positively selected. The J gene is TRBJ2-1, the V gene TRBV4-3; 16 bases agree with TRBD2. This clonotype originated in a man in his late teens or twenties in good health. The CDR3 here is CASSQGGRGTSGRANEQFF. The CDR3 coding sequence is TGCGCCAGCAGCCAAGGGGGCCGGGGGACTAGCGGGAGGGCCAATGAGCAGTTCTTC.